Listed below are T cell receptor beta chains from one sample, sequenced in a study of T cells after yellow fever vaccination. MiXCR, run by TCRdb on the 5' RACE reads, gives a single entry per CDR3 protein. The table shows just under 600,000 distinct CDR3 sequences, with roughly 14% occurring only once. The source was PBMCs, collected on the day of the yellow fever booster vaccination. These receptors all stem from a man aged 25 to 45 who received the YFV17D yellow fever vaccine. CDR3s include the opening cysteine and the closing phenylalanine or tryptophan. A D gene is named only where the DNA matches it firmly. Clone size is shown for a subset of rows, as once, few, many or a class of expanded clone.

V gene: TRBV15; J gene: TRBJ2-4; clone size: few; D gene: TRBD2; CDR3 protein: CATSRGRGTSGTLAKNIQYF; CDR3 DNA: TGTGCCACCAGCAGAGGCCGTGGGACTAGCGGGACACTAGCCAAAAACATTCAGTACTTC
V gene: TRBV28; J gene: TRBJ2-2; clone size: -; D gene: TRBD2; CDR3 protein: CASSSGLAYTGELFF; CDR3 DNA: TGTGCCAGCAGTTCGGGACTAGCTTACACCGGGGAGCTGTTTTTT
V gene: TRBV7-9; J gene: TRBJ1-5; clone size: once; D gene: -; CDR3 protein: CASGGGGNQPQHF; CDR3 DNA: TGTGCCAGCGGGGGAGGCGGCAATCAGCCCCAGCATTTT
V gene: TRBV20-1; J gene: TRBJ2-7; clone size: once; D gene: TRBD2; CDR3 protein: CRGLAGTGEQYF; CDR3 DNA: TGCAGGGGACTAGCGGGAACGGGAGAGCAGTACTTC
V gene: TRBV2; J gene: TRBJ2-2; clone size: -; D gene: TRBD2; CDR3 protein: CASRKDLAGGPVNTGELFF; CDR3 DNA: TGTGCCAGCAGGAAGGATTTGGCGGGAGGGCCGGTGAACACCGGGGAGCTGTTTTTT
V gene: TRBV6-1; J gene: TRBJ2-5; clone size: few; D gene: TRBD2; CDR3 protein: CASSGLARKETQYF; CDR3 DNA: TGTGCCAGCAGCGGACTAGCGCGTAAAGAGACCCAGTACTTC
V gene: TRBV28; J gene: TRBJ1-4; clone size: -; D gene: -; CDR3 protein: CASSPAAGSNEKLFF; CDR3 DNA: TGTGCCAGCAGTCCCGCGGCCGGCTCTAATGAAAAACTGTTTTTT
V gene: TRBV3-1; J gene: TRBJ2-1; clone size: few; D gene: TRBD2; CDR3 protein: CASSQGPGTSGLLSYNEQFF; CDR3 DNA: TGTGCCAGCAGCCAAGGCCCCGGGACTAGCGGGTTATTATCCTACAATGAGCAGTTCTTC
V gene: TRBV6-1; J gene: TRBJ2-7; clone size: few; D gene: -; CDR3 protein: CASSPNVRVGPHEQYF; CDR3 DNA: TGTGCCAGCAGCCCTAACGTAAGGGTGGGGCCCCACGAGCAGTACTTC
V gene: TRBV28; J gene: TRBJ2-7; clone size: -; D gene: -; CDR3 protein: CASSLFSRTDEQYF; CDR3 DNA: TGTGCCAGCAGTTTATTTTCCAGAACTGACGAGCAGTACTTC
V gene: TRBV2; J gene: TRBJ2-7; clone size: -; D gene: -; CDR3 protein: CASRLDGAGSF; CDR3 DNA: TGTGCCAGCAGGCTGGACGGAGCTGGTTCGTTC
V gene: TRBV15; J gene: TRBJ2-2; clone size: few; D gene: TRBD1; CDR3 protein: CATSNTLLDRGDTGELFF; CDR3 DNA: TGTGCCACCAGCAACACACTGTTGGACAGGGGGGACACCGGGGAGCTGTTTTTT
V gene: TRBV18; J gene: TRBJ2-7; clone size: -; D gene: -; CDR3 protein: CASSPREVSYEQYF; CDR3 DNA: TGTGCCAGCTCACCAAGAGAGGTTTCCTACGAGCAGTACTTC
V gene: TRBV20-1; J gene: TRBJ2-3; clone size: -; D gene: -; CDR3 protein: CSASWGAGGDTQYF; CDR3 DNA: TGCAGTGCTAGTTGGGGAGCAGGGGGGGATACGCAGTATTTT
V gene: TRBV28; J gene: TRBJ2-2; clone size: -; D gene: -; CDR3 protein: CASSSWGGELFF; CDR3 DNA: TGTGCCAGCAGTTCCTGGGGCGGGGAGCTGTTTTTT
V gene: TRBV19; J gene: TRBJ2-1; clone size: many; D gene: TRBD1; CDR3 protein: CASSRQGSPYNEQFF; CDR3 DNA: TGTGCCAGTAGCAGACAGGGGTCACCCTACAATGAGCAGTTCTTC
V gene: TRBV12-3/TRBV12-4; J gene: TRBJ1-2; clone size: -; D gene: -; CDR3 protein: CASRPQEGDGYTF; CDR3 DNA: TGTGCCAGCAGACCCCAGGAAGGGGATGGCTACACCTTC
V gene: TRBV20-1; J gene: TRBJ2-3; clone size: -; D gene: TRBD2; CDR3 protein: CSAERTSQDTQYF; CDR3 DNA: TGCAGTGCTGAGCGGACTAGTCAAGATACGCAGTATTTT
V gene: TRBV11-2; J gene: TRBJ2-2; clone size: few; D gene: -; CDR3 protein: CASSPDWAGELFF; CDR3 DNA: TGTGCCAGCAGCCCCGACTGGGCCGGGGAGCTGTTTTTT
V gene: TRBV4-2; J gene: TRBJ2-4; clone size: few; D gene: -; CDR3 protein: CASSQPGEDIQYF; CDR3 DNA: TGTGCCAGCAGCCAACCCGGGGAAGACATTCAGTACTTC
V gene: TRBV30; J gene: TRBJ2-7; clone size: -; D gene: -; CDR3 protein: CAWNLGRGVSYEQYF; CDR3 DNA: TGTGCCTGGAATCTAGGAAGGGGGGTGTCCTACGAGCAGTACTTC
V gene: TRBV4-1; J gene: TRBJ2-1; clone size: -; D gene: TRBD2; CDR3 protein: CASSHPAGGTNEQFF; CDR3 DNA: TGCGCCAGCAGCCATCCAGCGGGAGGGACGAATGAGCAGTTCTTC
V gene: TRBV5-1; J gene: TRBJ2-5; clone size: few; D gene: TRBD1; CDR3 protein: CASSLPTGGGGETQYF; CDR3 DNA: TGCGCCAGCAGCTTGCCGACAGGGGGCGGGGGAGAGACCCAGTACTTC
V gene: TRBV7-2; J gene: TRBJ1-6; clone size: few; D gene: TRBD1; CDR3 protein: CASTNSLGQGGSPLHF; CDR3 DNA: TGTGCCAGCACCAATTCCTTGGGACAGGGTGGCTCACCCCTCCACTTT
V gene: TRBV10-3; J gene: TRBJ2-7; clone size: -; D gene: -; CDR3 protein: CAIMDSQGPQYF; CDR3 DNA: TGTGCCATCATGGACAGCCAGGGGCCACAGTACTTC
V gene: TRBV6-5; J gene: TRBJ2-2; clone size: few; D gene: -; CDR3 protein: CASSYSFLGGDFTGELFF; CDR3 DNA: TGTGCCAGCAGTTACTCTTTTTTAGGCGGGGATTTCACCGGGGAGCTGTTTTTT
V gene: TRBV20-1; J gene: TRBJ2-7; clone size: few; D gene: -; CDR3 protein: CSASHGMGTYEQYF; CDR3 DNA: TGCAGTGCTAGCCACGGGATGGGGACCTACGAGCAGTACTTC
V gene: TRBV4-3; J gene: TRBJ1-1; clone size: few; D gene: -; CDR3 protein: CASSQDSPGVAAFF; CDR3 DNA: TGCGCCAGCAGCCAAGATTCTCCGGGGGTAGCAGCTTTCTTT
V gene: TRBV20-1; J gene: TRBJ1-2; clone size: few; D gene: TRBD1; CDR3 protein: CSARGPLLGQGSVGEYGYTF; CDR3 DNA: TGCAGTGCTAGAGGACCGTTGCTTGGACAGGGTAGTGTTGGGGAATATGGCTACACCTTC
V gene: TRBV4-3; J gene: TRBJ2-7; clone size: few; D gene: TRBD2; CDR3 protein: CASSRSRTSGIYEQYF; CDR3 DNA: TGCGCCAGCAGCCGATCCAGGACTAGCGGGATCTACGAGCAGTACTTC
V gene: TRBV25-1; J gene: TRBJ2-3; clone size: few; D gene: TRBD2; CDR3 protein: CASSEFTGSSGIPSSTDTQYF; CDR3 DNA: TGTGCCAGCAGTGAATTTACAGGGTCTAGCGGGATTCCCTCTAGCACAGATACGCAGTATTTT
V gene: TRBV20-1; J gene: TRBJ2-1; clone size: few; D gene: -; CDR3 protein: CSARVHNEQFF; CDR3 DNA: TGCAGTGCTAGAGTACACAATGAGCAGTTCTTC
V gene: TRBV6-5; J gene: TRBJ1-1; clone size: -; D gene: -; CDR3 protein: CASSSPGMNTEAFF; CDR3 DNA: TGTGCCAGCAGTTCCCCGGGGATGAACACTGAAGCTTTCTTT
V gene: TRBV6-5; J gene: TRBJ1-5; clone size: few; D gene: TRBD1; CDR3 protein: CASSYSDRGRYSNQPQHF; CDR3 DNA: TGTGCCAGCAGTTACTCTGACAGGGGACGATATAGCAATCAGCCCCAGCATTTT
V gene: TRBV5-1; J gene: TRBJ2-1; clone size: -; D gene: -; CDR3 protein: CASSFPRKDEQFF; CDR3 DNA: TGCGCCAGCAGCTTCCCACGGAAGGATGAGCAGTTCTTC
V gene: TRBV10-3; J gene: TRBJ2-5; clone size: many; D gene: TRBD2; CDR3 protein: CAISDPREGHWDQETQYF; CDR3 DNA: TGTGCCATCAGTGATCCTCGGGAGGGCCATTGGGACCAAGAGACCCAGTACTTC
V gene: TRBV10-2; J gene: TRBJ2-7; clone size: -; D gene: TRBD2; CDR3 protein: CASSPTSGTAYEQYF; CDR3 DNA: TGCGCCAGCAGTCCGACTAGCGGGACAGCCTACGAGCAGTACTTC
V gene: TRBV6-6; J gene: TRBJ2-5; clone size: -; D gene: -; CDR3 protein: CASSYTEAQYF; CDR3 DNA: TGTGCCAGCAGTTATACGGAGGCCCAGTACTTC
V gene: TRBV11-2; J gene: TRBJ2-7; clone size: few; D gene: -; CDR3 protein: CASTLGGDYEQYF; CDR3 DNA: TGTGCCAGCACCCTAGGGGGAGACTACGAGCAGTACTTC
V gene: TRBV7-3; J gene: TRBJ2-1; clone size: -; D gene: -; CDR3 protein: CASSLTGVGRGRDEQFF; CDR3 DNA: TGTGCCAGCAGCTTAACAGGAGTGGGCAGGGGCAGGGATGAGCAGTTCTTC
V gene: TRBV24-1; J gene: TRBJ2-1; clone size: many; D gene: TRBD1; CDR3 protein: CATSDPGQGMGDEQFF; CDR3 DNA: TGTGCCACCAGTGACCCGGGACAGGGAATGGGGGATGAGCAGTTCTTC